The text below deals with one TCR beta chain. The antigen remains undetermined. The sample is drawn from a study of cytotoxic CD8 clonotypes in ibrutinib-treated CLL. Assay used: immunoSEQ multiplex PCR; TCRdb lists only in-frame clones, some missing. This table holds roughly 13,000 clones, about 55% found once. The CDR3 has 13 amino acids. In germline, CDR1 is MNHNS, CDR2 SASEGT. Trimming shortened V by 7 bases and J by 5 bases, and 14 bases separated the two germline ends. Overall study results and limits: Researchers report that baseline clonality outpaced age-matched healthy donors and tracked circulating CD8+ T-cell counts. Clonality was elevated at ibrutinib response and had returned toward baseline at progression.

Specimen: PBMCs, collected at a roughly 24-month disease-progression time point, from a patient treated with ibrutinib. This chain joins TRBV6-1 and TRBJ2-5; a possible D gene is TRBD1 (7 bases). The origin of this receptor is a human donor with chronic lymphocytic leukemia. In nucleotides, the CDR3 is TGTGCCAGCACCAGGGGGGTCCGGGAGACCCAGTACTTC. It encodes CASTRGVRETQYF.